The next 24 T cell receptor beta chains were all read from a single sample in a study of T-cell memory formation after mild COVID-19. MiXCR was run by TCRdb on the 5' RACE reads, yielding one entry per CDR3 protein. The data contain hundreds of thousands of distinct CDR3 sequences, 15% of them singletons. The material sequenced was PBMCs or a T cell subset sorted from them (not recorded which). The receptors originated from a man younger than 35 who had mild COVID-19 (a few samples of this study predate the infection). Cell type and time point are not known.

This chain links TRBV7-2 with TRBJ2-3; no clear D. This CDR3 region has 14 residues. The V end lost 4 bases, the J end lost 10 bases, and 18 bases lay between the germline ends. CDR1 SGHTA and CDR2 FQGNSA come from the germline V gene. DNA for the CDR3: TGTGCCAGCAGCTCCTCCCAGGCCCTGCAGGCGCAGTATTTT. Translation gives CASSSSQALQAQYF. The full variable domain, rest sourced from reference TRBV7-2 and TRBJ2-3, is GAGVSQSPSNKVTEKGKDVELRCDPISGHTALYWYRQSLGQGLEFLIYFQGNSAPDKSGLPSDRFSAERTGGSVSTLTIQRTQQEDSAVYLCASSSSQALQAQYFGPGTRLTVL.

This clonotype was detected a few times. V and J are TRBV2 and TRBJ2-1, with D possibly being TRBD2 (5 bases). The CDR3 is 16 amino acids. V was shortened by 5 bases and J by 1 base, with 15 bases between the two germline ends. CDR1 is SNHLY and CDR2 is FYNNEI in the germline V gene. CDR3 nucleotides: TGTGCCAGCAGTCGACTAATACTGGCGTCCTACAATGAGCAGTTCTTC. The encoded protein is CASSRLILASYNEQFF. The whole variable domain, filled in from reference TRBV2 and TRBJ2-1, reads EPEVTQTPSHQVTQMGQEVILRCVPISNHLYFYWYRQILGQKVEFLVSFYNNEISEKSEIFDDQFSVERPDGSNFTLKIRSTKLEDSAMYFCASSRLILASYNEQFFGPGTRLTVL.

For this clonotype: One base away lies a much larger clone, so this may be a sequencing read error. This sequence joins TRBV7-2 and TRBJ2-2; TRBD1 agrees at 8 bases. Per the germline V gene, CDR1 is SGHTA and CDR2 is FQGNSA. V lost 8 bases to trimming and J lost 4 bases; unmatched junction nucleotides: 15. The CDR3 contains 17 residues. For the CDR3, the DNA is TGTGCCAGCTGTCATCTCCCGGGACAGGCCCCCACCGGGGAGCTGTTTTTT. Protein sequence: CASCHLPGQAPTGELFF.

This clonotype was detected only a few times. V gene TRBV24-1 combines with J gene TRBJ2-1; no definite D call. The germline CDR1 and CDR2 sequences are KGHDR and SFDVKD. V shed 3 bases and J shed 3 bases, with 11 bases lying between them. CDR3 length: 15 amino acids. The CDR3 protein is CATSDVQRNYNEQFF. In DNA form, the CDR3 reads TGTGCCACCAGTGATGTTCAGCGAAACTACAATGAGCAGTTCTTC.

This clonotype has more than one count but fewer than ten. The chain has TRBV2 and TRBJ2-7; D unclear. This CDR3 has 13 amino acids. V shed 4 bases and J shed 3 bases, with 10 bases lying between them. CDR1 is SNHLY and CDR2 is FYNNEI in the germline V gene. CDR3 in amino acids: CASSVGVDYEQYF. In DNA, the CDR3 is TGTGCCAGCAGTGTGGGTGTTGACTACGAGCAGTACTTC.

V is TRBV11-1 and J is TRBJ2-1; 8 nucleotides match TRBD2. The CDR3 is 14 residues long. Germline CDR1 and CDR2: SGHAT and FQDESV (reference sequence). V trimming: 4 bases; J trimming: 9 bases; junction bases outside the gene matches: 8. CDR3 DNA: TGTGCCAGCAGCTCGACGGGGGGGCCGAGTGAGCAGTTCTTC. It specifies CASSSTGGPSEQFF.

This CDR3 reads CASSLAASGGATYEQYF. The CDR3 DNA is TGTGCCAGCAGTTTGGCCGCCAGCGGGGGGGCGACCTACGAGCAGTACTTC. The rearrangement links TRBV12-3 or TRBV12-4 to TRBJ2-7, with 10 bases that match TRBD2. After removal of 3 bases from V and 2 bases from J, the junction contained 10 bases not matched to a gene. The CDR3 has 17 residues.

A few counts support this clonotype. The gene calls are TRBV5-1 and TRBJ2-1; 8 nucleotides match TRBD2. The J segment lost 9 bases and the V segment lost 0 bases, leaving 14 bases of the junction unmatched. The CDR3 is 17 amino acids. CDR1 and CDR2 (germline): SGHRS, YFSETQ. This CDR3 is CASSLAWGEAGDREQFF. CDR3 nucleotides: TGCGCCAGCAGCTTGGCCTGGGGGGAAGCGGGGGATCGTGAGCAGTTCTTC.

In this sample, this clonotype turned up many times. The chain combines TRBV5-1 with TRBJ1-1, with TRBD1 as a possible D gene (5 bases). This CDR3 is built from 15 residues. With 4 bases removed from V and 3 bases from J, the gap between germline ends came to 16 bases. Germline CDR1 reads SGHRS; CDR2 reads YFSETQ. The DNA of the CDR3 is TGCGCCAGCAGCCTAGTTAACCCGGGGGACACTGAAGCTTTCTTT. Its translation: CASSLVNPGDTEAFF.

This clonotype appeared many times. CDR3 in DNA: TGTGCCAGCAGCGGGGCCCGAAATGAAAAACTGTTTTTT. Translation gives CASSGARNEKLFF. The chain employs TRBV14 and TRBJ1-4, with TRBD1 as a possible D gene (5 bases). Per germline, CDR1 SGHDN and CDR2 FVKESK. The CDR3 is 13 amino acids. Trimming stripped 5 bases from V and 5 bases from J, with 9 bases between.

This chain uses TRBV7-2 with TRBJ2-3, with 9 bases fitting TRBD2. Germline loops: CDR1 SGHTA, CDR2 FQGNSA. CDR3 size: 16 residues. V shed 5 bases, J shed 4 bases, and the junction held 10 bases outside the gene matches. CDR3 region: CASSGGGALGPDTQYF. CDR3 bases: TGTGCCAGCAGCGGCGGGGGGGCCCTAGGTCCAGATACGCAGTATTTT.

The chain has TRBV4-1 and TRBJ2-4; D might be TRBD2 (5 bases). There are 15 residues in the CDR3. V lost 1 base and J lost 3, with 10 bases in between. The germline CDR1 and CDR2 sequences are MGHRA and YSYEKL. The CDR3 reads CASSQVSGGKNIQYF. Written as DNA, the CDR3 is TGCGCCAGCAGCCAAGTATCAGGAGGCAAAAACATTCAGTACTTC.

This clonotype was observed many times. The chain uses TRBV6-2 or TRBV6-3 and TRBJ2-1; 8 bases match TRBD2. CDR3 length: 14 amino acids. The junction had 14 bases not matched to a gene; V was cut back by 7 bases and J by 12 bases. The germline V gene encodes CDR1 MNHEY and CDR2 SVGEGT. Here the CDR3 reads CASTLSGGGRGQFF. The CDR3 coding sequence is TGTGCCAGCACCCTCTCAGGCGGGGGGCGAGGGCAGTTCTTC.

The V gene is TRBV6-5, the J gene TRBJ1-4; D gene uncertain. V was cut by 2 bases and J by 3 bases, with 7 bases left in between. This CDR3 region has 14 residues. CDR1 MNHEY and CDR2 SVGAGI come from the germline V gene. The CDR3 nucleotides are TGTGCCAGCAGTTACGCAGGATCTAATGAAAAACTGTTTTTT. Protein: CASSYAGSNEKLFF.

The chain links TRBV5-1 to TRBJ2-1; TRBD1 matches 12 bases. The CDR3 loop spans 17 amino acids. Germline-derived CDR1 and CDR2 are SGHRS and YFSETQ. V lost 3 bases to trimming and J lost 9 bases; unmatched junction nucleotides: 13. The CDR3 DNA reads as TGCGCCAGCAGCTGGGGGCCCGGGACAGGGGGCCTCGGTGAGCAGTTCTTC. This codes for CASSWGPGTGGLGEQFF.

In its sample, this clonotype was seen many times. The chain couples TRBV12-3 or TRBV12-4 to TRBJ2-1, with 10 positions matching TRBD2. With 5 bases clipped from V and 5 bases from J, the junction kept 6 bases outside the gene matches. There are 15 residues in the CDR3. The CDR3 DNA is TGTGCCAGCAGTCCCTCTAGCGGGGGCCACAATGAGCAGTTCTTC. It yields the protein CASSPSSGGHNEQFF.

This clonotype was found a few times. The chain uses TRBV6-2 or TRBV6-3 and TRBJ1-4, with D maybe TRBD1 (5 bases). Trimming removed 4 bases at V and 8 bases at J, with 17 bases between. This CDR3 is 15 amino acids long. CDR1 is MNHEY, CDR2 SVGEGT, per germline. The CDR3, as DNA: TGTGCCAGCAGTTTCAACGGACTGAGGGGCGAAAAACTGTTTTTT. Translated: CASSFNGLRGEKLFF.

This chain joins TRBV7-2 and TRBJ2-7, with a tentative D call TRBD2 (5 bases). The CDR3 has 14 amino acids. CDR1 is SGHTA, CDR2 FQGNSA, per germline. Trimming left V 6 bases short and J 0 bases short, with 12 bases between. The CDR3: CASRRTASSYEQYF. CDR3 coding DNA: TGTGCCAGCAGGAGGACTGCAAGCTCCTACGAGCAGTACTTC.

CDR3 amino acids: CASSTTGTGSNQPQHF. The CDR3 nucleotides are TGTGCCAGCAGCACCACAGGGACGGGGAGCAATCAGCCCCAGCATTTT. The rearrangement uses TRBV7-2 and TRBJ1-5; D possibly corresponds to TRBD1 (6 bases). The germline CDR1 and CDR2 sequences are SGHTA and FQGNSA. With 5 bases removed from V and 1 base from J, the gap between germline ends came to 15 bases. The length of the CDR3 is 16 residues.

This clonotype was seen a handful of times. The V gene is TRBV4-2, the J gene TRBJ2-4; a possible D gene is TRBD1 (5 bases). This CDR3 has 16 residues. V gave up 2 bases and J gave up 3 bases, with 14 bases separating them. The V gene's germline CDR1 is LGHNA and CDR2 YNFKEQ. The CDR3 reads CASSQNQGFIKNIQYF. CDR3 DNA: TGTGCCAGCAGCCAAAACCAGGGATTCATCAAAAACATTCAGTACTTC.

This clonotype was detected only a few times. The V call is TRBV4-1, the J call TRBJ2-3; D might be TRBD1 or TRBD2, each matching 6 bases. This CDR3 has 17 amino acids. CDR1 and CDR2 from the germline V gene are MGHRA and YSYEKL. Trimming took 3 bases from V and 8 from J, leaving 24 bases between them. The CDR3 region is CASSHLVRGAKFGTQYF. For the CDR3, the DNA is TGCGCCAGCAGCCACCTCGTTAGGGGGGCGAAGTTCGGTACGCAGTATTTT.

The V call is TRBV13, the J call TRBJ1-6; D call uncertain. The CDR3 totals 12 residues. In germline, CDR1 is PRHDT, CDR2 FYEKMQ (reference sequence). V dropped 5 bases and J dropped 7 bases, with 6 bases sitting between them. Written as DNA, the CDR3 is TGTGCCAGCAGCGAGGAGAATTCACCCCTCCACTTT. This sequence encodes CASSEENSPLHF.

At least ten counts were recorded for this clonotype. CDR3 sequence: CASSLGMSSYNEQFF. CDR3 nucleotides: TGCGCCAGCAGCTTGGGAATGAGCTCCTACAATGAGCAGTTCTTC. The V call is TRBV5-1, the J call TRBJ2-1; D unclear. Germline V gene lookup returns CDR1 SGHRS and CDR2 YFSETQ. This CDR3 has 15 amino acids. Trimming shortened V by 0 bases and J by 0 bases, and 7 bases separated the two germline ends. Together with reference TRBV5-1 and TRBJ2-1, the CDR3 gives the full variable domain: KAGVTQTPRYLIKTRGQQVTLSCSPISGHRSVSWYQQTPGQGLQFLFEYFSETQRNKGNFPGRFSGRQFSNSRSEMNVSTLELGDSALYLCASSLGMSSYNEQFFGPGTRLTVL.

This clonotype was seen more than once but under ten times. The chain uses TRBV3-1 and TRBJ2-5; D gene uncertain. Trimming pared 2 bases from V and 5 bases from J, leaving 18 bases between. Germline V gives CDR1 LGHDT, CDR2 YNNKEL (reference sequence). The CDR3 length is 16 residues. The CDR3 region is CASSQFESVGRETQYF. The CDR3 DNA reads TGTGCCAGCAGCCAATTTGAATCGGTGGGCAGGGAGACCCAGTACTTC.